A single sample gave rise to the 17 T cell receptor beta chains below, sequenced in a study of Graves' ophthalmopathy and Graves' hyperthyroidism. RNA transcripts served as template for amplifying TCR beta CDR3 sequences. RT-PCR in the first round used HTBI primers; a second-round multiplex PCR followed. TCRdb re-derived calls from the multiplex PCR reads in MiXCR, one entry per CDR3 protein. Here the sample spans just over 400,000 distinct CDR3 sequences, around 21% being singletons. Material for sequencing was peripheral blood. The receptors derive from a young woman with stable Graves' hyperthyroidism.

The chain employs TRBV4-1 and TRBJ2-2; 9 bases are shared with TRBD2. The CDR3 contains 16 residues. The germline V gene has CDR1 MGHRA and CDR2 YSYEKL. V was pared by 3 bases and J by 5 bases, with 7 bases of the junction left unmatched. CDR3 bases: TGCGCCAGCAGCCATTTAGCGGGAGTAACAACCGGGGAGCTGTTTTTT. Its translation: CASSHLAGVTTGELFF.

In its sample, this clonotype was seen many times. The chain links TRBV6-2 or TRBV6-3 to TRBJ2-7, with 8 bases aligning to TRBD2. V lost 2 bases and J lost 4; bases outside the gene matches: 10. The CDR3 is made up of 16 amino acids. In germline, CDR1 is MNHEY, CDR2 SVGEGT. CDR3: CASSYAAGAGVYEQYF. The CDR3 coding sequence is TGTGCCAGCAGTTACGCAGCGGGAGCTGGGGTTTACGAGCAGTACTTC.

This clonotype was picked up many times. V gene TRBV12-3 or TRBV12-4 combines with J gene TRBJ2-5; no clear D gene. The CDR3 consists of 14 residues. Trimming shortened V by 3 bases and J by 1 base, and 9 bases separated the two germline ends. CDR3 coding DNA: TGTGCCAGCAGTTTTCGAACAATCCAAGAGACCCAGTACTTC. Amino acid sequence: CASSFRTIQETQYF.

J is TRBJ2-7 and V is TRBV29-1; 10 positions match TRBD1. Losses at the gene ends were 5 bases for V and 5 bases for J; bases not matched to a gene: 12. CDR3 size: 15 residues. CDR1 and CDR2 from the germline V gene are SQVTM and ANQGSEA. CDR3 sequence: CSVQWGDRGGHEQYF. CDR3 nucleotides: TGCAGCGTTCAATGGGGGGACAGGGGCGGACACGAGCAGTACTTC.

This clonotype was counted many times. This CDR3 is CSADGQLAEAFF. The CDR3 coding sequence is TGCAGTGCTGATGGACAGCTGGCTGAAGCTTTCTTT. V gene TRBV20-1 combines with J gene TRBJ1-1; TRBD1 might be the D (6 bases). Deletions cut 5 bases from V and 6 bases from J, with 13 bases between. The CDR3 sequence is 12 residues long. From germline, CDR1 is DFQATT and CDR2 SNEGSKA (reference sequence).

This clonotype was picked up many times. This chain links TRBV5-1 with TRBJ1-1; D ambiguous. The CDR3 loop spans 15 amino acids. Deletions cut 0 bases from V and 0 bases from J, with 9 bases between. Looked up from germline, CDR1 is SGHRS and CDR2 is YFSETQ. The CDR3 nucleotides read TGCGCCAGCAGCTTGGGGCTCAGGATGAACACTGAAGCTTTCTTT. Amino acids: CASSLGLRMNTEAFF.

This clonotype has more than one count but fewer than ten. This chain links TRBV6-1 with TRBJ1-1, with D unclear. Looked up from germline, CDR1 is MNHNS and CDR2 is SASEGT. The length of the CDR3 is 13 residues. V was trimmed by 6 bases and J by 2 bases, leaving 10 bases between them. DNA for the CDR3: TGTGCCAGCAGGGAAAAACACAACACTGAAGCTTTCTTT. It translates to CASREKHNTEAFF.

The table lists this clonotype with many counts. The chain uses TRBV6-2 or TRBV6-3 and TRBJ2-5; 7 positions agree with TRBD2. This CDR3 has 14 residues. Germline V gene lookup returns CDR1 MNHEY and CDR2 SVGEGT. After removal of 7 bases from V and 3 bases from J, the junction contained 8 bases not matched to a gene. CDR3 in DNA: TGTGCCAGCACCGAATCTAGCGGCGAAGAGACCCAGTACTTC. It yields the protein CASTESSGEETQYF.

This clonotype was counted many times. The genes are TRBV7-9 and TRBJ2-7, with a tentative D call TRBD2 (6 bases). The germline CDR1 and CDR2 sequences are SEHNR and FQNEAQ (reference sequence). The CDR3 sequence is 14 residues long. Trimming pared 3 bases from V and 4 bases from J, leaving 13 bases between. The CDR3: CASSLNTLAYEQYF. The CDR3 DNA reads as TGTGCCAGCAGCTTGAACACACTAGCATACGAGCAGTACTTC.

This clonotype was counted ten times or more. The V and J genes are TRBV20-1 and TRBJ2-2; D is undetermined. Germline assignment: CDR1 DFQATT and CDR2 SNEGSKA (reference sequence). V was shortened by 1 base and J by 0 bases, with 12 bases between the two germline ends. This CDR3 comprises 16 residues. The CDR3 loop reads CSARAQRKTNTGELFF. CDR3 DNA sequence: TGCAGTGCTAGAGCCCAGCGCAAAACGAACACCGGGGAGCTGTTTTTT.

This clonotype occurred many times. The CDR3 here is CSARDVGQGNTEAFF. In DNA, the CDR3 is TGCAGTGCTAGAGATGTTGGACAGGGGAACACTGAAGCTTTCTTT. The rearrangement joins TRBV20-1 to TRBJ1-1; TRBD1 aligns across 8 bases. CDR1 and CDR2 from the germline V gene are DFQATT and SNEGSKA (reference sequence). The CDR3 spans 15 residues. V shed 0 bases and J 1 base; nucleotides not matched to a gene: 4.

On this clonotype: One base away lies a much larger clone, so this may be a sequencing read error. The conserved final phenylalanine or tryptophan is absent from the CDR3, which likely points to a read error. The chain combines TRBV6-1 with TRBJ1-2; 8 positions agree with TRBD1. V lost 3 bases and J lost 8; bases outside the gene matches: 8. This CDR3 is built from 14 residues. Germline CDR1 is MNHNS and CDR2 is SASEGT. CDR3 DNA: TGTGCCAGCAGTGATGGACAGGGTTCTCGCGGCTACACCTTA. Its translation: CASSDGQGSRGYTL.

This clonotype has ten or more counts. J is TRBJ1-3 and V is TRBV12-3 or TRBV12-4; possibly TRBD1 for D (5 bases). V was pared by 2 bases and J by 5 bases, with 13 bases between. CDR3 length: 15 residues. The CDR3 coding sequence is TGTGCCAGCAGTTTACGGCAGGGAGGAAGAAACACCATATATTTT. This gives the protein CASSLRQGGRNTIYF.

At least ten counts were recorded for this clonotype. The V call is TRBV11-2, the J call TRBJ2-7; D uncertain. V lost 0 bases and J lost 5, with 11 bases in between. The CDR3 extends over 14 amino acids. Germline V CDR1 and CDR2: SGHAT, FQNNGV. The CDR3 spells CASSLDGYPDEQYF. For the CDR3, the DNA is TGTGCCAGCAGCTTAGATGGTTACCCCGACGAGCAGTACTTC. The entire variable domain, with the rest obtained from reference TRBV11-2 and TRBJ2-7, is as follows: EAGVAQSPRYKIIEKRQSVAFWCNPISGHATLYWYQQILGQGPKLLIQFQNNGVVDDSQLPKDRFSAERLKGVDSTLKIQPAKLEDSAVYLCASSLDGYPDEQYFGPGTRLTVT.

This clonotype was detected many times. CDR3 sequence reads: CASTPPAGKGGRSTEAFF. In nucleotides, the CDR3 is TGTGCCAGTACCCCCCCAGCGGGGAAAGGGGGAAGAAGTACTGAAGCTTTCTTT. The V and J genes are TRBV19 and TRBJ1-1; possible D gene TRBD1, 6 bases. The length of the CDR3 is 18 residues. V shed 7 bases and J shed 5 bases, with 29 bases lying between them. Looked up from germline, CDR1 is LNHDA and CDR2 is SQIVND (reference sequence). Full variable domain (rest looked up from reference TRBV19 and TRBJ1-1): DGGITQSPKYLFRKEGQNVTLSCEQNLNHDAMYWYRQDPGQGLRLIYYSQIVNDFQKGDIAEGYSVSREKKESFPLTVTSAQKNPTAFYLCASTPPAGKGGRSTEAFFGQGTRLTVV.

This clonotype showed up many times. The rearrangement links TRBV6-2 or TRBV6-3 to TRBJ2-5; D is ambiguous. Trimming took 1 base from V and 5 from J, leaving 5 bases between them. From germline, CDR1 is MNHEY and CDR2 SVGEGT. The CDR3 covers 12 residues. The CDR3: CASSYFGETQYF. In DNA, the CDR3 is TGTGCCAGCAGTTACTTTGGGGAGACCCAGTACTTC.

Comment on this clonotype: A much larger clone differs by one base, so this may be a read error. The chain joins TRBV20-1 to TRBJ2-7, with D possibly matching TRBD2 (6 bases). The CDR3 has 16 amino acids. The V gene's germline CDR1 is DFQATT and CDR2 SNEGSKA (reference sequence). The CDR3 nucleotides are TGCAGTGCTAGAGCCGATCCGGGACTGAACCCCTACAAGCAGTACTTC. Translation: CSARADPGLNPYKQYF.